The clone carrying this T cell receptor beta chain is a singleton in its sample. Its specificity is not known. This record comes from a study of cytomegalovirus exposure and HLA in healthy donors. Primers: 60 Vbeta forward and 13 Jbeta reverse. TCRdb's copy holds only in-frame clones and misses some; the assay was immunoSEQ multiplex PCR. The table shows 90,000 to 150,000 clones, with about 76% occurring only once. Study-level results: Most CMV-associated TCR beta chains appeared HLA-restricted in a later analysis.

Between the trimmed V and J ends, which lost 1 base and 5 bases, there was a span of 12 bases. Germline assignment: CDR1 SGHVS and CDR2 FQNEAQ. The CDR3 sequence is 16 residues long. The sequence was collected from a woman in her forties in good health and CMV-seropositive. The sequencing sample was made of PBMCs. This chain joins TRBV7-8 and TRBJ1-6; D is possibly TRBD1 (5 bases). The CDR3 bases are TGTGCCAGCAGCTTAGTGCAGGGACTAGATAATTCACCCCTCCACTTT. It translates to CASSLVQGLDNSPLHF.